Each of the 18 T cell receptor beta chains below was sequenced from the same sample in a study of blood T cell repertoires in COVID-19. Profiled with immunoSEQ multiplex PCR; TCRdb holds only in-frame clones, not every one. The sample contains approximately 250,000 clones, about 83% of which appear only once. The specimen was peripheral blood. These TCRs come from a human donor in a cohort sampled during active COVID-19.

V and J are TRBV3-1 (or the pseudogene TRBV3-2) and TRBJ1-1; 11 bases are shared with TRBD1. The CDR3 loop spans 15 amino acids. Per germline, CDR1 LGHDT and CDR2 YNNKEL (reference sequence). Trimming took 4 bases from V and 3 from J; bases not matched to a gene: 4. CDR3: CASSPGTGGDTEAFF. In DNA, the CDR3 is TGTGCCAGCAGCCCTGGGACAGGGGGGGACACTGAAGCTTTCTTT.

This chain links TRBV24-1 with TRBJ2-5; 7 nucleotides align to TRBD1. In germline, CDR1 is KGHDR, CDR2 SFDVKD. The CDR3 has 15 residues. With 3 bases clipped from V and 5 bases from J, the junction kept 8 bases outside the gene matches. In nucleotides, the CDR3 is TGTGCCACCAGTGATCCCCGGGACAGAGGGGAGACCCAGTACTTC. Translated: CATSDPRDRGETQYF.

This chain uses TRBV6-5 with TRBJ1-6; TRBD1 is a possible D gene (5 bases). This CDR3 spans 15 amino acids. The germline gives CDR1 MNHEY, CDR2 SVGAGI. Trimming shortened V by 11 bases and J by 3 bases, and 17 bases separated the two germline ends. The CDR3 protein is CAGGGYGYYNSPLHF. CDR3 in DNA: TGTGCCGGGGGAGGGTACGGTTACTATAATTCACCCCTCCACTTT.

CDR3 region: CASSLATGGNYGYTF. DNA for the CDR3: TGCGCCAGCAGCTTGGCCACAGGGGGGAACTATGGCTACACCTTC. This chain links TRBV5-1 with TRBJ1-2; TRBD1 aligns across 8 bases. In germline, CDR1 is SGHRS, CDR2 YFSETQ. After removal of 0 bases from V and 2 bases from J, the junction contained 3 bases not matched to a gene. This CDR3 spans 15 amino acids.

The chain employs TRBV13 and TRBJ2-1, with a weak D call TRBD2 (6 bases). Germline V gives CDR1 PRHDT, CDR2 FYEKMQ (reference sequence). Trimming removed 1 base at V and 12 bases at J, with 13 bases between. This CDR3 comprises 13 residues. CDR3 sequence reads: CASSLEGGPVQFF. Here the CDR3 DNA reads TGTGCCAGCAGCTTAGAGGGAGGCCCCGTGCAGTTCTTC.

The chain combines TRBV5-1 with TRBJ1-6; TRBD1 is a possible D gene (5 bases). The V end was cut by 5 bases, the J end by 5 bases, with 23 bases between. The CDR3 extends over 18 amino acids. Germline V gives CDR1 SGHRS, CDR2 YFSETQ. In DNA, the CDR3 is TGCGCCAGCAGGCTTGGGGGGTCCACCGGTTACGATAATTCACCCCTCCACTTT. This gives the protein CASRLGGSTGYDNSPLHF.

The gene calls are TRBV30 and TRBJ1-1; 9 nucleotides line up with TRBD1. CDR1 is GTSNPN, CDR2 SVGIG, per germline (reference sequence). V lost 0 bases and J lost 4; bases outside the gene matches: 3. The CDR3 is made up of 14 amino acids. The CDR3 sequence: CAWSVTGGLTEAFF. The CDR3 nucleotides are TGTGCCTGGAGTGTAACAGGGGGCCTCACTGAAGCTTTCTTT.

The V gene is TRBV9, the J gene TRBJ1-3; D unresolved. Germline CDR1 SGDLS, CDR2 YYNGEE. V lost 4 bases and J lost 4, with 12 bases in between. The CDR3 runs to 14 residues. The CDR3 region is CASSPRREGNTIYF. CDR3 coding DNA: TGTGCCAGCAGCCCTCGACGGGAAGGAAACACCATATATTTT. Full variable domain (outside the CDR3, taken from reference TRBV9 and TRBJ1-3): DSGVTQTPKHLITATGQRVTLRCSPRSGDLSVYWYQQSLDQGLQFLIQYYNGEERAKGNILERFSAQQFPDLHSELNLSSLELGDSALYFCASSPRREGNTIYFGEGSWLTVV.

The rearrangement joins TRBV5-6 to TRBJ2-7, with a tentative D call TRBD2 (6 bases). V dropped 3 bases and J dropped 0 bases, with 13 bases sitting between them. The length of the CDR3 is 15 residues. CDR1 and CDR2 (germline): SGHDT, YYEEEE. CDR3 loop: CASSWVLGGSYEQYF. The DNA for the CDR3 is TGTGCCAGCAGCTGGGTCTTGGGGGGCTCCTACGAGCAGTACTTC.

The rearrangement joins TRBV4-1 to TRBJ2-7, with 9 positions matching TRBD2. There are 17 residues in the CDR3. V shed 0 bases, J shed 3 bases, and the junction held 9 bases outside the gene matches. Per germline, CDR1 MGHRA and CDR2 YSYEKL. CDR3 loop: CASSQDLATSGFYEQYF. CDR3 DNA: TGCGCCAGCAGCCAAGATTTGGCGACTAGCGGCTTCTACGAGCAGTACTTC.

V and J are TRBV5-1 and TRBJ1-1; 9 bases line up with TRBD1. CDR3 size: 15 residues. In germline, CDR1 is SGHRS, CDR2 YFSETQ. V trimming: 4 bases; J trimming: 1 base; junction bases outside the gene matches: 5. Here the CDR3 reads CASSPRTGENTEAFF. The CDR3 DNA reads TGCGCCAGCAGCCCCCGGACAGGGGAGAACACTGAAGCTTTCTTT.

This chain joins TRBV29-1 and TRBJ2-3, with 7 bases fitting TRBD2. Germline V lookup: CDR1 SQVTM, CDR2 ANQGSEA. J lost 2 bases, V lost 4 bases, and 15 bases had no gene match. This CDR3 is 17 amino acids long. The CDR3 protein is CSVAPLRGGGPTDTQYF. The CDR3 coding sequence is TGCAGCGTTGCCCCGTTAAGGGGCGGGGGACCCACAGATACGCAGTATTTT.

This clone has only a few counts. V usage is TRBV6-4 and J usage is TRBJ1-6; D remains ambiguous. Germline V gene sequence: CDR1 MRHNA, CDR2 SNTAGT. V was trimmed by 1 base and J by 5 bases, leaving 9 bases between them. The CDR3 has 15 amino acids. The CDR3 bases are TGTGCCAGCAGTGACTTCATGGCGGATAATTCACCCCTCCACTTT. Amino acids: CASSDFMADNSPLHF.

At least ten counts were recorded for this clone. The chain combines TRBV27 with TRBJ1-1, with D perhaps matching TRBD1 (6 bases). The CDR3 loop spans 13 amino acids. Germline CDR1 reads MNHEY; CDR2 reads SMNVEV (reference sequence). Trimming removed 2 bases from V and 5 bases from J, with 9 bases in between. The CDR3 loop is CASSLQGTTEAFF. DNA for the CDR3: TGTGCCAGCAGTTTACAGGGGACGACTGAAGCTTTCTTT.

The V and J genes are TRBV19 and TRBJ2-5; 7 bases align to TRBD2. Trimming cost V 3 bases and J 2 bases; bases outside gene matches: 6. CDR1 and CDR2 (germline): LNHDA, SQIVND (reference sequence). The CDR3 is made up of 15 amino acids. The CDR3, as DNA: TGTGCCAGTAGTATGGGAGGGTCGTTACAAGAGACCCAGTACTTC. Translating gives CASSMGGSLQETQYF.

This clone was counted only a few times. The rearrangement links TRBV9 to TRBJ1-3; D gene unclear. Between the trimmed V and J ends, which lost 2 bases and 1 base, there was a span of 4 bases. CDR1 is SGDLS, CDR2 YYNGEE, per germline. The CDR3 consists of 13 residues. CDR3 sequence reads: CASSVESGNTIYF. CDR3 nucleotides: TGTGCCAGCAGCGTCGAGTCTGGAAACACCATATATTTT. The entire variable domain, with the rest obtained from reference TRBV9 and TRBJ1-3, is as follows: DSGVTQTPKHLITATGQRVTLRCSPRSGDLSVYWYQQSLDQGLQFLIQYYNGEERAKGNILERFSAQQFPDLHSELNLSSLELGDSALYFCASSVESGNTIYFGEGSWLTVV.

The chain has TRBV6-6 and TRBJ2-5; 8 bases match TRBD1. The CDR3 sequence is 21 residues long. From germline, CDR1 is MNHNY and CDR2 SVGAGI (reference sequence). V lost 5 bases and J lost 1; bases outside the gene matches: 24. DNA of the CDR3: TGTGCCAGCAGTCGCCCCTCAGGTCGGATCCCCACCGGACAGGGCCAAGAGACCCAGTACTTC. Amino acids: CASSRPSGRIPTGQGQETQYF.

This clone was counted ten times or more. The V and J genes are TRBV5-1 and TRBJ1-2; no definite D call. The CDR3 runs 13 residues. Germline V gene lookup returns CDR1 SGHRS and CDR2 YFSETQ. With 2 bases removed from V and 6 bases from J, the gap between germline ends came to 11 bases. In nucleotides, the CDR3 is TGCGCCAGCAGCTTTGAGGGAGTGGATGGCTACACCTTC. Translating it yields CASSFEGVDGYTF.